The rows below give T cell receptor beta chains drawn from one sample of a study of T cell responses to AZD1222 COVID-19 vaccine. TCRdb keeps only in-frame clones here, not all; method: immunoSEQ multiplex PCR. The profile shows 250,000 to 300,000 clones, 94% of them singletons. This specimen was peripheral blood, taken 28 days after the second AZD1222 dose. The receptors come from an adult who received the AZD1222 COVID-19 vaccine. Both conserved end residues are part of each CDR3. D genes are given only for firm matches. Clone sizes are given selectively: once, few, many, or a class where the clone is expanded.

TRBJ1-2,TRBV6-2/TRBV6-3,-,-,TGTGCCAGCAGTTACTCCGGTCATGGCTACACCTTC,CASSYSGHGYTF
TRBJ1-6,TRBV2,-,-,TGTGCCAGCCGGCCGACGGGGAGCTCCTATAATTCACCCCTCCACTTT,CASRPTGSSYNSPLHF
TRBJ1-5,TRBV10-2,-,-,TGCGCCAGCAGCTGGGCCTCCCTGGGAGAGCCCCAGCATTTT,CASSWASLGEPQHF
TRBJ2-1,TRBV4-3,-,-,TGCGCCAGCAGCCTCGCCGGGACCCAGGAGCAGTTCTTC,CASSLAGTQEQFF
TRBJ1-3,TRBV7-6,-,-,TGTGCCAGCAGCCGAACACCAGGGGCGGGAAACACCATATATTTT,CASSRTPGAGNTIYF
TRBJ1-2,TRBV28,-,TRBD1,TGTGCCAGCAGGCGACTGGGACAGGGGCTATGGGACTATGGCTACACCTTC,CASRRLGQGLWDYGYTF
TRBJ2-2,TRBV2,-,-,TGTGCCAGCACCCCCTGGGGCGGGACAAGCACCGGGGAGCTGTTTTTT,CASTPWGGTSTGELFF
TRBJ2-7,TRBV9,-,TRBD2,TGTGCCAGCAGCCCAGAGGTTAGCGGGACCGCCTACGAGCAGTACTTC,CASSPEVSGTAYEQYF
TRBJ2-7,TRBV6-2/TRBV6-3,-,-,TGTGCCAGCACCCCCGGGGCCTACGAGCAGTACTTC,CASTPGAYEQYF
TRBJ2-2,TRBV19,once,TRBD2,TGTGCCAGTAGCCGTAGCGGGAGGGCCGCCGGGGAGCTGTTTTTT,CASSRSGRAAGELFF
TRBJ1-5,TRBV3-1/TRBV3-2,once,-,TGTGCCAGCAGCCAGAAGGGTGGGGGCAATCAGCCCCAGCATTTT,CASSQKGGGNQPQHF
TRBJ2-5,TRBV11-2,-,TRBD1,TGTGCCAGCAGCTTTTTGCGGACAGGGACCAAGGAGACCCAGTACTTC,CASSFLRTGTKETQYF
TRBJ2-1,TRBV9,-,-,TGTGCCAGCAGCGTGGACCCGAAGGGGGATGAGCAGTTCTTC,CASSVDPKGDEQFF
TRBJ1-2,TRBV28,-,-,TGTGCCAGCAGCCCTTCCGGCATATTTTATGGCTACACCTTC,CASSPSGIFYGYTF
TRBJ1-5,TRBV7-9,-,-,TGTGCCAGCAGCTTAGGCCCGACCGGGACGGGTAATCAGCCCCAGCATTTT,CASSLGPTGTGNQPQHF
TRBJ2-1,TRBV24-1,-,TRBD1,TGTGCCACCAGTGACCCCGCAGGGGGCAGTTACAATGAGCAGTTCTTC,CATSDPAGGSYNEQFF